The 16 T cell receptor beta chains below all came from one sample that was sequenced in a study of cytomegalovirus exposure and HLA in healthy donors. This PCR relied on a set of 60 Vbeta primers and 13 Jbeta primers. The assay was immunoSEQ multiplex PCR, and TCRdb's table has in-frame clones only and misses some. This table has 150,000 to 200,000 clones, approximately 62% appearing once. Sequencing was carried out using PBMCs. These receptors originate from a man aged 45-65 years in good health and CMV-seronegative.

The chain employs TRBV14 and TRBJ2-5; weak D call: TRBD1 (5 bases). Trimming stripped 0 bases from V and 1 base from J, with 9 bases between. The CDR3 sequence is 15 residues long. Germline V CDR1 and CDR2: SGHDN, FVKESK. The CDR3 DNA is TGTGCCAGCAGCCAAGACAGGGTAGCCCAAGAGACCCAGTACTTC. Protein product: CASSQDRVAQETQYF.

For this clone: Different DNA sequences within this sample yield the same CDR3. The rearrangement links TRBV7-9 to TRBJ1-1, with 7 bases fitting TRBD1. The CDR3 length is 18 residues. J gave up 5 bases and V 5 bases, and 20 bases lay outside the gene matches. Germline loops: CDR1 SEHNR, CDR2 FQNEAQ (reference sequence). The CDR3: CASSPLSGAGGRGTEAFF. The CDR3 bases are TGTGCCAGCAGCCCGCTTAGCGGGGCAGGGGGAAGGGGGACTGAAGCTTTCTTT.

The CDR3 DNA is TGTGCCAGTAGACAAGGGGGACGAGGGTCCTACGAGCAGTACTTC. Amino acids: CASRQGGRGSYEQYF. V gene TRBV19 combines with J gene TRBJ2-7; D is possibly TRBD1 (6 bases). The CDR3 loop spans 15 amino acids. V was trimmed by 6 bases and J by 1 base, leaving 16 bases between them. The germline gives CDR1 LNHDA, CDR2 SQIVND (reference sequence).

The chain has TRBV29-1 and TRBJ2-7; possible D gene TRBD2, 7 bases. CDR1 SQVTM and CDR2 ANQGSEA come from the germline V gene. This CDR3 is 15 amino acids long. The germline V and J ends were trimmed by 4 bases and 0 bases, with 16 bases remaining between them. CDR3 sequence reads: CSVGGKGGVSYEQYF. As DNA, the CDR3 is TGCAGCGTTGGAGGGAAAGGGGGGGTCTCCTACGAGCAGTACTTC.

This clone was counted between two and nine times. CDR3 sequence (DNA): TGTGTGGCAGGGAGGGAGACCCAGTACTTC. It encodes CVAGRETQYF. This chain joins TRBV6-5 and TRBJ2-5; possibly TRBD2 for D (6 bases). CDR1 and CDR2 from the germline V gene are MNHEY and SVGAGI. The CDR3 contains 10 residues.

The chain uses TRBV10-3 and TRBJ2-5, with 10 bases identical to TRBD2. The germline gives CDR1 ENHRY, CDR2 SYGVKD. The CDR3 consists of 19 residues. J was trimmed by 0 bases and V by 4 bases; bases with no gene match: 14. Here the CDR3 DNA reads TGTGCCATCAGTGGTAGGGGTACTAGCGGGGCGGCGAACCAAGAGACCCAGTACTTC. Translating gives CAISGRGTSGAANQETQYF.

The chain is built from TRBV2 and TRBJ2-7; 10 bases map to TRBD1. The CDR3 extends over 13 amino acids. V lost 7 bases and J lost 3; bases outside the gene matches: 3. CDR1 is SNHLY and CDR2 is FYNNEI in the germline V gene. CDR3 loop: CASMGQGHYEQYF. DNA of the CDR3: TGTGCCAGCATGGGACAGGGGCACTACGAGCAGTACTTC. The full variable domain, in which reference TRBV2 and TRBJ2-7 provide the parts outside the CDR3, is EPEVTQTPSHQVTQMGQEVILRCVPISNHLYFYWYRQILGQKVEFLVSFYNNEISEKSEIFDDQFSVERPDGSNFTLKIRSTKLEDSAMYFCASMGQGHYEQYFGPGTRLTVT.

The chain combines TRBV7-2 with TRBJ2-3, with 9 positions matching TRBD2. CDR1 and CDR2 (germline): SGHTA, FQGNSA. V lost 5 bases, J lost 5 bases, and 11 bases stayed unmatched. CDR3 length equals 16 residues. CDR3 coding DNA: TGTGCCAGCAGCCCCAAGGGCGGGGGGGCCGGAGATACGCAGTATTTT. This sequence encodes CASSPKGGGAGDTQYF. Full variable domain (rest looked up from reference TRBV7-2 and TRBJ2-3): GAGVSQSPSNKVTEKGKDVELRCDPISGHTALYWYRQSLGQGLEFLIYFQGNSAPDKSGLPSDRFSAERTGGSVSTLTIQRTQQEDSAVYLCASSPKGGGAGDTQYFGPGTRLTVL.

This chain joins TRBV9 and TRBJ1-1; 8 nucleotides agree with TRBD1. Germline CDR1 and CDR2: SGDLS and YYNGEE. V lost 3 bases to trimming and J lost 5 bases; unmatched junction nucleotides: 9. The CDR3 length is 15 residues. The CDR3 loop is CASSARGQGGTEAFF. The CDR3 nucleotides read TGTGCCAGCAGCGCCCGAGGACAGGGAGGAACTGAAGCTTTCTTT.

The V call is TRBV6-1, the J call TRBJ1-3; D is perhaps TRBD1 (6 bases). Per the germline V gene, CDR1 is MNHNS and CDR2 is SASEGT. The CDR3 has 15 amino acids. V was pared by 6 bases and J by 0 bases, with 12 bases between. CDR3 in DNA: TGTGCCAGCAGCTTAGGACAGATCTCTGGAAACACCATATATTTT. It encodes CASSLGQISGNTIYF.

This rearrangement joins TRBV5-1 to TRBJ2-1; 15 bases align to TRBD2. Germline V lookup: CDR1 SGHRS, CDR2 YFSETQ. The CDR3 is made up of 16 amino acids. V gave up 0 bases and J gave up 7 bases; unmatched junction bases: 2. The CDR3, as DNA: TGCGCCAGCAGCTTGGGGACTAGCGGGGGGGCAAATGAGCAGTTCTTC. It translates to CASSLGTSGGANEQFF.

CDR3 protein: CASSFRRGAASYEQYF. The CDR3 DNA is TGTGCCAGCAGTTTTCGACGGGGGGCCGCATCCTACGAGCAGTACTTC. The chain couples TRBV6-5 to TRBJ2-7; D may be TRBD2 (7 bases). V was clipped by 4 bases and J by 1 base, with 17 bases between them. Germline CDR1 is MNHEY and CDR2 is SVGAGI. CDR3 length: 16 residues.

V gene TRBV11-2 combines with J gene TRBJ1-1; TRBD1 matches 9 bases. CDR1 and CDR2 from the germline V gene are SGHAT and FQNNGV. This CDR3 comprises 14 residues. Trimming at V came to 0 bases and at J to 10 bases, leaving 6 bases not matched to a gene. CDR3 DNA sequence: TGTGCCAGCAGCTTAGAGGGACAGGGAATAGCAGCTTTCTTT. This gives the protein CASSLEGQGIAAFF.

This clone was recorded a few times. The chain uses TRBV7-6 and TRBJ2-1, with 8 nucleotides matching TRBD2. The CDR3 sequence is 17 residues long. Germline trimming cut 5 bases from V and 1 base from J; bases unmatched to any gene: 10. CDR1 is SGHVS and CDR2 is FNYEAQ in the germline V gene. CDR3 sequence reads: CASSAQRGGRSYNEQFF. The CDR3 nucleotides are TGTGCCAGCAGCGCTCAACGGGGGGGCAGGTCCTACAATGAGCAGTTCTTC.

The gene calls are TRBV6-5 and TRBJ2-7; 7 nucleotides match TRBD2. Per germline, CDR1 MNHEY and CDR2 SVGAGI. The CDR3 totals 15 residues. Losses at the gene ends were 2 bases for V and 0 bases for J; bases not matched to a gene: 4. The CDR3 DNA reads as TGTGCCAGCAGTTACGGGAGGGGCTCCTCCTACGAGCAGTACTTC. Translated, it gives CASSYGRGSSYEQYF.

This clone occurred once. V and J are TRBV4-2 and TRBJ1-1; 9 positions match TRBD1. J gave up 6 bases and V 1 base, and 6 bases lay outside the gene matches. The CDR3 has 15 residues. Germline loops: CDR1 LGHNA, CDR2 YNFKEQ. CDR3 sequence reads: CASSQVGQGSSEAFF. CDR3 nucleotide sequence: TGTGCCAGCAGCCAAGTAGGACAGGGGTCTTCTGAAGCTTTCTTT.